Listed here are 3 T cell receptor beta chains from one sample, sequenced in a study of tumor and adjacent non-tumor tissue in lung cancer. The library came from three nested PCR rounds adapted from ARM-PCR protocols. Using its own MiXCR run on the multiplex PCR reads, TCRdb lists one record per CDR3 protein. The data hold about 110,000 distinct CDR3 sequences, with approximately 87% observed a single time. The template was RNA from unsorted bulk tissue. Sample: lung tumor tissue. These receptors all stem from a man in his 70s with non-small cell lung cancer.

Details on this clonotype: The germline gene is not matched at one end of the junction; a read error may be the cause. V and J are TRBV12-3 or TRBV12-4 and TRBJ1-1; no clear D. There are 12 residues in the CDR3. CDR3 in DNA: TGTGCTAGTAGTCCAGCGAACATTGAAGCCTTCTTT. It codes for CASSPANIEAFF.

This clonotype was detected only once. Possible read error: a much larger clone is one base away. The chain recombines TRBV7-3 with TRBJ2-3; no clear D. This CDR3 has 12 residues. Germline CDR1 SGHTA, CDR2 FQGTGA. The CDR3 protein is CVSSSTLGTQYF. CDR3 coding DNA: TGTGTCAGCAGCTCAACATTGGGTACGCAGTATTTT. The full variable domain, in which reference TRBV7-3 and TRBJ2-3 provide the parts outside the CDR3, is GAGVSQTPSNKVTEKGKYVELRCDPISGHTALYWYRQSLGQGPEFLIYFQGTGAADDSGLPNDRFFAVRPEGSVSTLKIQRTERGDSAVYLCVSSSTLGTQYFGPGTRLTVL.

A single count supports this clonotype. A junction end diverges from the germline sequence, so it may reflect a read error. The V gene is TRBV28, the J gene TRBJ1-5, with D unresolved. CDR1 and CDR2 from the germline V gene are MDHEN and SYDVKM. The CDR3 runs 15 residues. This CDR3 is CASSPSTCGNQPQHF. The CDR3, as DNA: TGTGCCAGCAGTCCCTCGACGTGCGGCAATCAGCCACAGCATTTT.